This T cell receptor (beta chain) was obtained from a study of shared clonotypes between healthy human individuals. Regarding the study as a whole: Non-shared clonotypes displayed generation probabilities falling below those of clonotypes present in all four donors.

As to this clone: What it binds is not known.

Trimming took 3 bases from V and 3 from J; bases not matched to a gene: 3. The CDR3 has 14 amino acids. Per the germline V gene, CDR1 is LGHNA and CDR2 is YSLEER. Measured with immunoSEQ multiplex PCR; TCRdb has only the in-frame clones, and not every one. The repertoire holds about 870,000 clones, with more than 85% as singletons. The naive CD8 subset, CD45RO-negative cells positively selected for CCR7, excluded terminally differentiated effector memory CD45RA+ cells. The J gene is TRBJ1-2, the V gene TRBV4-3; 8 nucleotides match TRBD1. The TCR comes from a man aged 30-40 years in good health. Material for sequencing was naive CD8+ T cells sorted from blood. CDR3 nucleotide sequence: TGCGCCAGCAGCCACAGGGGGCTGGACTATGGCTACACCTTC. Translation gives CASSHRGLDYGYTF.